This T cell receptor beta chain was recovered during a study of blood T cell repertoires in COVID-19 (dated by TCRdb to 2018 to 2021). Study-wide context: The collaborator samples originated in the United States, Italy and Spain and spanned the acute and convalescent phases of COVID-19. The material from the prospective study consisted of cDNA or gDNA derived from T cells, B-cell-depleted T cells, or PBMCs. The dataset comprised deeply sampled blood TCRbeta repertoires from subjects exposed to, actively infected with, or recovered from COVID-19. The repertoires were released in a freely available public database meant as a resource for research on the immune response to SARS-CoV-2. The samples were drawn from the first 160 participants of the ongoing ImmuneRACE study and from some 1,300 subjects provided by 6 global collaborators. A de-identified subject ID, COVID-19 status, age in years and sex were almost always included in the sample metadata. Where available, HLA class I and class II types were taken from metadata supplied by the sample provider and were not determined by assay-based typing.

Whole blood was collected in K2EDTA tubes by collaborating institutions according to the institutions' own protocols. For TCRbeta analysis, collaborator samples were shipped as frozen whole blood, as isolated PBMCs, or as DNA extracted from either sample type. The study at large found these results: Clinical and demographic metadata were provided uncurated, with the amount varying by source and participant.

TCRbeta CDR3 regions were amplified from genomic DNA by means of the immunoSEQ Assay, a bias-controlled multiplex PCR. The original pipeline was this. The number of nucleated cells in each sample was estimated from the amplification of reference gene primers within the assay. To quantify the absolute abundance of each unique TCRbeta CDR3 rearrangement, sequence reads were collapsed and filtered. For each sample, productive Simpson clonality was calculated as the square root of Simpson's diversity index across productive rearrangements. TCRdb took this table from immuneACCESS and kept in-frame rearrangements with V and J called. Such tables lack part of the clones; where checked against another copy, unresolved V genes explain under half of the gap, and the rest is unexplained. That table furnishes V, J and clone size, whereas the DNA furnished D and trimming. The sample table contains about 23,000 clones; only one count was recorded for 88% of them. 22% of the sample belongs to the ten largest clones.

As to this clone: Its target antigen remains unknown. The input lacks base qualities; no much larger clone sits a single base away.

As encoded in the germline V gene, CDR1 is SGHVS while CDR2 is FQNEAQ. Trimming takes 1 base off V and 3 bases off J; junction bases not matched to a gene: 6. The CDR3 runs 15 residues from the cysteine to the phenylalanine. Just CDR3 DNA is preserved here, 45 bases in frame from base 1. The TCR originated in a man between 70 and 80 years old in a cohort sampled during active COVID-19. The sample consisted of peripheral blood. Rearrangement joined TRBV7-8 to TRBJ2-7, with 7 bases matching TRBD1. Here the CDR3 is given as CASSLGGTVLYEQYF. The nucleotides read TGTGCCAGCAGCTTAGGAGGGACAGTGCTCTACGAGCAGTACTTC.